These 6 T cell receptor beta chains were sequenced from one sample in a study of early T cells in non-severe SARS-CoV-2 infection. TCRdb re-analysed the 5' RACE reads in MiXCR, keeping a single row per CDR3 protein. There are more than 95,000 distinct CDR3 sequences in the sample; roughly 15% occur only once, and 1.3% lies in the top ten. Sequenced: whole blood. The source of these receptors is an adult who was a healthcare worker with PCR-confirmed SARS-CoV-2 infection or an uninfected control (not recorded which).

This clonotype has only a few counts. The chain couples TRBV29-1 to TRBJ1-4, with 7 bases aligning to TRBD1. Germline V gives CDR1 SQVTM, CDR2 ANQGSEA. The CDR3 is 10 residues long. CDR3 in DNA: TGCGGGGGACAGAGTGAAAAACTGTTTTTT. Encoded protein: CGGQSEKLFF.

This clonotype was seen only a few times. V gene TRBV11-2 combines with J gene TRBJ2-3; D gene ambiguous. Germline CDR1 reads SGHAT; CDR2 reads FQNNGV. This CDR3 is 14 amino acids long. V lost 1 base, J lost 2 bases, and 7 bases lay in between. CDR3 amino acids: CASSLVSSTDTQYF. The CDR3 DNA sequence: TGTGCCAGCAGCTTAGTTAGCTCCACAGATACGCAGTATTTT.

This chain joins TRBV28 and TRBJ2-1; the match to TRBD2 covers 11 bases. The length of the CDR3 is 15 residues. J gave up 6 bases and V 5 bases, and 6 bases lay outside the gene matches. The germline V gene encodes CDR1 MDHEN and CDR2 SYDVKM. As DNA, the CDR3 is TGTGCCAGCAGTGATAGCGGGGGGGCCAGCAATGAGCAGTTCTTC. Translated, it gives CASSDSGGASNEQFF.

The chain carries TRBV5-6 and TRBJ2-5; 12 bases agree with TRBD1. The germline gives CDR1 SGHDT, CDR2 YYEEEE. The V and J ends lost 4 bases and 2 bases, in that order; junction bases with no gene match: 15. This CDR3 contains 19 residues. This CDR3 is CASSETGTGGVPSQETQYF. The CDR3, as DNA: TGTGCCAGCAGCGAAACCGGGACAGGGGGCGTCCCATCTCAAGAGACCCAGTACTTC. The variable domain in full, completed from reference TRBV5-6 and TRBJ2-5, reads DAGVTQSPTHLIKTRGQQVTLRCSPKSGHDTVSWYQQALGQGPQFIFQYYEEEERQRGNFPDRFSGHQFPNYSSELNVNALLLGDSALYLCASSETGTGGVPSQETQYFGPGTRLLVL.

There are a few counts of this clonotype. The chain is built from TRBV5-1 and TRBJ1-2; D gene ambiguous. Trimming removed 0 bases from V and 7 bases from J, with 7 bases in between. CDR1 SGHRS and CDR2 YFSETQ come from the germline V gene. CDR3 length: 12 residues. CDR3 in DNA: TGCGCCAGCAGCTTGGGCATCGGTGGCTACACCTTC. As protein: CASSLGIGGYTF.

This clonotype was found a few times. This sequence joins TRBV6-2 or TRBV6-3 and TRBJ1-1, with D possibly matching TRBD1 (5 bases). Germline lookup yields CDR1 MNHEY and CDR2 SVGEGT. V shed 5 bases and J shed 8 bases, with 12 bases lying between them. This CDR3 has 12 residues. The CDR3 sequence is CASSDGTPEAFF. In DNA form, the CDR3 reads TGTGCCAGCAGTGACGGGACCCCAGAAGCTTTCTTT.